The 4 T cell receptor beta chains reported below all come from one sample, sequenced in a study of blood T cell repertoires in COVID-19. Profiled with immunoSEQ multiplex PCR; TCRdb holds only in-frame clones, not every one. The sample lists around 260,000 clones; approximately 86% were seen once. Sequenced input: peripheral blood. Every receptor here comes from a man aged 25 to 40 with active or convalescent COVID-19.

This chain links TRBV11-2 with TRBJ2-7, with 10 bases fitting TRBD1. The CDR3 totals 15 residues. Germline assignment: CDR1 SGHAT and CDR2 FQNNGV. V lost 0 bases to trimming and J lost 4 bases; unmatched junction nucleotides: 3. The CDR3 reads CASSLEGGQGYEQYF. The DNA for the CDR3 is TGTGCCAGCAGCTTAGAGGGGGGACAGGGGTACGAGCAGTACTTC.

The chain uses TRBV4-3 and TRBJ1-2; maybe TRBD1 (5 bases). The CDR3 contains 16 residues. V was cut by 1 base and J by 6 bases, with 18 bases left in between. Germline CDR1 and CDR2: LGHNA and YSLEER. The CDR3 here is CASSQAPTERANGYTF. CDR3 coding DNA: TGCGCCAGCAGCCAAGCACCGACAGAGCGGGCGAATGGCTACACCTTC.

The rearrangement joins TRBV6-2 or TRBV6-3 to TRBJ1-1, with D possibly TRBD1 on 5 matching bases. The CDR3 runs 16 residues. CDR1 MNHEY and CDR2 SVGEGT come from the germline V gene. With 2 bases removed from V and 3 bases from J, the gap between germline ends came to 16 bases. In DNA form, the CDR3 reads TGTGCCAGCAGTTACGGGCCGCAGGGTATGGACACTGAAGCTTTCTTT. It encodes CASSYGPQGMDTEAFF.

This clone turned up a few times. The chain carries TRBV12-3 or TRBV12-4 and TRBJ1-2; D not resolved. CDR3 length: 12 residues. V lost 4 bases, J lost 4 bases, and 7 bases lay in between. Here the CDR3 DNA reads TGTGCCAGCAGTTATGGTAGCTATGGCTACACCTTC. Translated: CASSYGSYGYTF.